This TCR beta chain was obtained from a study of blood T cell repertoires in COVID-19. At the level of the study: From T cells, B-cell-depleted T cells, or PBMCs came the material, which was cDNA or gDNA.

A single count supports this clone. The CDR3 consists of 14 residues. V lost 3 bases, J lost 2 bases, and 11 bases lay in between. Germline CDR1 and CDR2: SGHRS and YFSETQ. Per the authors' pipeline: Nucleated cell counts were estimated from reference gene primer amplification. The data were produced by immunoSEQ multiplex PCR, yet TCRdb's version contains in-frame clones alone and is incomplete. That table furnishes V, J and clone size, whereas the DNA furnished D and trimming. This table has hundreds of thousands of clones, around 91% appearing once. The origin of this receptor is a young man who had been exposed to COVID-19. The chain links TRBV5-1 to TRBJ2-5; weak D call: TRBD1 (6 bases). Material: PBMCs or T cells enriched from blood (not recorded which). CDR3 loop: CASSSRDTQETQYF. The DNA of the CDR3 is TGCGCCAGCAGCTCCCGGGACACTCAAGAGACCCAGTACTTC.